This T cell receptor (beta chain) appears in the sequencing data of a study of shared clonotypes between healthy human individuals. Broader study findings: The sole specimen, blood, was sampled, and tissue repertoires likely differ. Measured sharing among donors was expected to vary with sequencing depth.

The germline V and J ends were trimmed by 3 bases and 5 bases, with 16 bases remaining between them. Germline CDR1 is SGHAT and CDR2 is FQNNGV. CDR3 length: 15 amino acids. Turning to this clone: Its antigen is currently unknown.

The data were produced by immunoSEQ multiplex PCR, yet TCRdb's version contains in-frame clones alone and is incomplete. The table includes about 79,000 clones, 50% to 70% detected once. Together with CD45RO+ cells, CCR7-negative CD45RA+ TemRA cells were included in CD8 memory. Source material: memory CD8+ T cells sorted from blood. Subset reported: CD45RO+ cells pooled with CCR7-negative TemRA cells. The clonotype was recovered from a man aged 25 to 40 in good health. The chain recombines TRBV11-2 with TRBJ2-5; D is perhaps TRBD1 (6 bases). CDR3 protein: CASSFTPVTGETQYF. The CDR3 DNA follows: TGTGCCAGCAGCTTTACCCCGGTAACAGGGGAGACCCAGTACTTC.